This is a list of T cell receptor beta chains from one sample in a study of T cell responses to AZD1222 COVID-19 vaccine. Generated by immunoSEQ multiplex PCR, the TCRdb table keeps only in-frame clones and is missing some. The sample consists of 140,000 or so clones, approximately 92% of them appearing once. This material consisted of peripheral blood, taken on day 0 of AZD1222 vaccination. The receptors come from an adult in good health. The conserved cysteine and the conserved F or W are not part of the CDR3 here. The size field is filled for only some rows; it gives once, few, many or a size class.

TRBJ2-3 NA TRBV5-1 ASSPEGTDTQY
TRBJ2-1 once TRBV27 ASSRSSGSSYNEQF
TRBJ2-1 NA TRBV9 ASSTSRTGRSYNEQF
TRBJ2-3 NA TRBV18 ASSPPLGRESPDTQY
TRBJ2-1 NA TRBV2 AIGTPNEQF
TRBJ1-2 NA TRBV28 ASSWGQINYGYT
TRBJ2-7 NA TRBV6-5 ASKMGLASTYEQY
TRBJ2-3 NA TRBV12-3/TRBV12-4 ASSLGGGRKY
TRBJ2-3 NA TRBV30 AWSASGSADTQY
TRBJ2-1 NA TRBV7-9 ASRVEGGENEQF
TRBJ1-5 few TRBV30 AWADTGNQPQH
TRBJ1-1 NA TRBV7-3 ASARAPGNTEAF
TRBJ1-2 NA TRBV5-1 ASSSGTDNYGYT
TRBJ2-1 NA TRBV27 ASRPGRSSYNEQF
TRBJ2-7 NA TRBV6-5 ASSRGLELTYEQY
TRBJ2-3 NA TRBV5-4 ASSLEPNTDTQY
TRBJ2-3 NA TRBV3-1/TRBV3-2 ASSQVKGTDTQY
TRBJ2-1 NA TRBV7-3 ASSLMSGGGGNEQF
TRBJ2-5 NA TRBV5-1 ASSFSLRGSVGETQY
TRBJ2-3 NA TRBV7-2 ASSLEFTDTQY
TRBJ2-3 NA TRBV27 ASSIQAGGDTQY
TRBJ2-1 NA TRBV5-1 ASSLDGTGLANEQF
TRBJ1-2 NA TRBV6-5 ASTYLLLYGYT
TRBJ1-1 NA TRBV7-9 ASSFSEGTEAF
TRBJ1-5 NA TRBV4-1 ASSLTGQGLQPQH
TRBJ1-6 NA TRBV30 AWSKVRNSPLH
TRBJ1-1 NA TRBV6-5 ASSYRGNTEAF
TRBJ1-6 NA TRBV5-4 ASRGWADNSPLH
TRBJ1-6 NA TRBV6-1 ASSEAGRGRGAINSPLH
TRBJ2-7 NA TRBV13 ASSLDGGYEQY
TRBJ2-7 NA TRBV4-1 ASSHDGGEDEQY
TRBJ1-1 few TRBV28 ASANEGAMNTEAF
TRBJ2-7 NA TRBV28 ASSLGVGLSAYEQY
TRBJ2-1 NA TRBV19 ASSPTGVTYNEQF
TRBJ1-1 NA TRBV6-6 ASSSRGRGAEAF
TRBJ1-2 NA TRBV30 AWSATANGYT
TRBJ1-2 NA TRBV7-9 ASSTAGEYGYT
TRBJ2-6 once TRBV10-1 ASSAGTGGSSGANVLT
TRBJ1-2 NA TRBV3-1/TRBV3-2 ASSPRRLYGYT
TRBJ2-7 NA TRBV5-4 ASSRRLAPYEQY
TRBJ2-3 NA TRBV5-4 ASSSLAGGADTQY
TRBJ2-1 NA TRBV27 ASRTGVNEQF
TRBJ2-2 NA TRBV4-1 ASSITGGVTGELF
TRBJ2-1 NA TRBV3-1/TRBV3-2 ASSQPGLDNEQF
TRBJ2-5 NA TRBV5-1 ASSLVGTQETQY
TRBJ1-2 NA TRBV5-4 ASSPNGANGYT